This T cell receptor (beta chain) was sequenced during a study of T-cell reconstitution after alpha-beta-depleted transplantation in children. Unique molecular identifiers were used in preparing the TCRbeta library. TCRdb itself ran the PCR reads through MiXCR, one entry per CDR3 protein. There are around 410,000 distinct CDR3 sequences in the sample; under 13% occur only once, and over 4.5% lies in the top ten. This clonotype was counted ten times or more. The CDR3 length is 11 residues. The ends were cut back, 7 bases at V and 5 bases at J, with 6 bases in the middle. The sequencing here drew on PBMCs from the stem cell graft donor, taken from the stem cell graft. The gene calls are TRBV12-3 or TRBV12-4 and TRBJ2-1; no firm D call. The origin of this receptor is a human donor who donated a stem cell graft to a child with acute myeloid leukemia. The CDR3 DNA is TGTGCCAGCACCAACAACAATGAGCAGTTCTTC. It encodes CASTNNNEQFF.